The source of this T cell receptor beta chain is a study of T-cell memory formation after mild COVID-19. V lost 5 bases to trimming and J lost 2 bases; unmatched junction nucleotides: 3. The germline CDR1 and CDR2 sequences are MNHEY and SVGAGI. The CDR3 is made up of 14 amino acids. This clonotype was counted between two and nine times. Its matching antigen is unknown. Via MiXCR, TCRdb re-called the 5' RACE reads, giving one row per CDR3 protein. The table records roughly 240,000 distinct CDR3 sequences, about a sixth of them present only once. Study findings and constraints: Detection of some responders pre-infection suggested pre-existing cross-reactive memory T cells participated.

Sequencing was performed on PBMCs or a T cell subset sorted from them (not recorded which). J is TRBJ2-1 and V is TRBV6-5, with 7 bases lining up with TRBD1. The sequence was obtained from a man aged 18 to 29 who had mild COVID-19 (a few samples of this study predate the infection). Cell type and time point are not known. CDR3 in DNA: TGTGCCAGCAGTCGACAGGGTGCCTACAATGAGCAGTTCTTC. Protein: CASSRQGAYNEQFF.